This TCR beta chain originates from a study of spatial heterogeneity in lung cancer. The study, taken as a whole, reports: It was found that expanded intratumoral alpha and beta TCR counts tracked tumor mutation counts.

Trimming left V 5 bases short and J 2 bases short, with 8 bases between. CDR1 DFQATT and CDR2 SNEGSKA come from the germline V gene (reference sequence). There are 12 residues in the CDR3. In this sample, this clonotype turned up many times. Its target is unknown. Time point indicated: sample taken at primary tumor resection. Material for sequencing was whole RNA from tumor, nontumor lung or frozen PBMC, left unsorted. One entry per CDR3 protein, called by TCRdb with MiXCR from the 5' RACE reads. The sample contains 20,000 to 25,000 distinct CDR3 sequences, over 2.5% of which appear only once. Sequenced material: lung tumor tissue, taken at surgery. The clonotype originates from a male donor with early-stage non-small cell lung cancer. V usage is TRBV20-1 and J usage is TRBJ2-3; tentative D call: TRBD2 (5 bases). The CDR3 bases are TGCAGTGCTGGGGAGAACACAGATACGCAGTATTTT. It yields the protein CSAGENTDTQYF.